The 28 T cell receptor beta chains reported below all come from one sample, sequenced in a study of identical twins. TCRdb analysed the 5' RACE reads with MiXCR anew, one entry per CDR3 protein. The data contain roughly 470,000 distinct CDR3 sequences, 14% of them singletons. This same sample was also taken into another study, of yellow fever vaccine responses in identical twins.

Sequencing input: CD4+ T cells sorted from blood. All receptors come from a woman aged 18-29 years in good health.

This clonotype was detected only a few times. The rearrangement links TRBV20-1 to TRBJ2-4; D is possibly TRBD2 (6 bases). The V gene's germline CDR1 is DFQATT and CDR2 SNEGSKA (reference sequence). This CDR3 comprises 13 residues. V gave up 3 bases and J gave up 8 bases, with 14 bases separating them. The CDR3 here is CSARGGVSDIQYF. CDR3 DNA: TGCAGTGCTAGGGGCGGGGTATCTGACATTCAGTACTTC.

The sample holds a few counts of this clonotype. V and J are TRBV3-1 and TRBJ2-6, with D unresolved. The CDR3 is 14 residues long. Trimming shortened V by 3 bases and J by 1 base, and 4 bases separated the two germline ends. CDR1 is LGHDT and CDR2 is YNNKEL in the germline V gene (reference sequence). The CDR3 spells CASSHGSGANVLTF. The CDR3 coding sequence is TGTGCCAGCAGCCACGGATCTGGGGCCAACGTCCTGACTTTC.

The sample holds many counts of this clonotype. The chain links TRBV10-1 to TRBJ2-1; 7 nucleotides match TRBD1. Germline V gene data show CDR1 as WNHNN and CDR2 as SYGVQD (reference sequence). V was clipped by 0 bases and J by 11 bases; unmatched bases: 4. CDR3 length: 13 residues. CDR3 bases: TGCGCCAGCAGTGAGTCAGGGGGCTTTAAGCAGTTCTTC. Translating it yields CASSESGGFKQFF.

This clonotype was recorded a few times. The chain carries TRBV5-4 and TRBJ2-5, with a weak D call TRBD2 (7 bases). Germline CDR1 is SGHNT and CDR2 is YYREEE (reference sequence). This CDR3 comprises 15 residues. V was pared by 2 bases and J by 5 bases, with 16 bases between. In DNA form, the CDR3 reads TGTGCCAGCAGCTTTCTCGGGGGGCTGGAGGAGACCCAGTACTTC. Translated: CASSFLGGLEETQYF.

This clonotype has only a few counts. The chain employs TRBV5-1 and TRBJ1-1; D possibly corresponds to TRBD1 (6 bases). Germline values: CDR1 SGHRS, CDR2 YFSETQ. Deletions cut 4 bases from V and 0 bases from J, with 13 bases between. CDR3 length: 15 amino acids. CDR3 amino acids: CASSPPQGLNTEAFF. The CDR3 DNA is TGCGCCAGCAGCCCCCCACAGGGATTGAACACTGAAGCTTTCTTT.

The chain has TRBV20-1 and TRBJ2-5; 11 bases align to TRBD2. In germline, CDR1 is DFQATT, CDR2 SNEGSKA (reference sequence). Germline trimming cut 5 bases from V and 5 bases from J; bases unmatched to any gene: 10. The length of the CDR3 is 15 residues. In DNA, the CDR3 is TGCAGTGCTTCCCTCCAACTAGCGGGGGCTGAGACCCAGTACTTC. Translated, it gives CSASLQLAGAETQYF.

A few counts support this clonotype. The rearrangement links TRBV6-5 to TRBJ1-4; D remains ambiguous. Germline V CDR1 and CDR2: MNHEY, SVGAGI. Trimming removed 2 bases from V and 4 bases from J, with 8 bases in between. The CDR3 spans 14 residues. The CDR3 DNA reads TGTGCCAGCAGTTACGGGTGGCGTAATGAAAAACTGTTTTTT. Translated: CASSYGWRNEKLFF.

The table lists this clonotype with a few counts. V and J are TRBV12-3 or TRBV12-4 and TRBJ1-6, with 12 bases fitting TRBD1. The V and J ends lost 5 bases and 10 bases, in that order; junction bases with no gene match: 3. The CDR3 consists of 14 residues. The CDR3: CASSRDRGPSPLHF. CDR3 bases: TGTGCCAGCAGTCGGGACAGGGGGCCGTCACCCCTCCACTTT.

This clonotype has just a few counts. J is TRBJ2-7 and V is TRBV28; 7 positions agree with TRBD1. CDR1 is MDHEN, CDR2 SYDVKM, per germline. The CDR3 sequence is 16 residues long. Germline trimming cut 7 bases from V and 0 bases from J; bases unmatched to any gene: 12. CDR3 sequence (DNA): TGTGCCAGCACCGCACCAGGGACAGTCAGCTCCTACGAGCAGTACTTC. Protein sequence: CASTAPGTVSSYEQYF.

This clonotype was picked up a small number of times. CDR3 residues: CASSMGVRTGVSYEQYF. The CDR3 bases are TGTGCCAGCAGCATGGGGGTTCGGACAGGGGTATCCTACGAGCAGTACTTC. This chain links TRBV5-6 with TRBJ2-7, with 9 bases that match TRBD1. This CDR3 contains 17 residues. Losses at the gene ends were 4 bases for V and 1 base for J; bases not matched to a gene: 12. The germline V gene encodes CDR1 SGHDT and CDR2 YYEEEE.

For this clonotype: Being one base from a much bigger clone, this may be a read error. No conserved phenylalanine or tryptophan is present at the end of the CDR3, so a read error is the likely explanation. The V and J genes are TRBV7-2 and TRBJ2-3, with 9 bases lining up with TRBD2. The V and J ends lost 3 bases and 6 bases, in that order; junction bases with no gene match: 7. The CDR3 is 15 amino acids. Germline V lookup: CDR1 SGHTA, CDR2 FQGNSA. The chain's CDR3 is CASSFVAGAADTQYS. The CDR3 bases are TGTGCCAGCAGCTTCGTAGCGGGAGCAGCCGATACGCAGTATTCT.

The gene calls are TRBV12-3 or TRBV12-4 and TRBJ1-1, with D possibly TRBD1 on 5 matching bases. Between the trimmed V and J ends, which lost 7 bases and 4 bases, there was a span of 16 bases. This CDR3 has 14 residues. The CDR3: CASTHPGRSTEAFF. The CDR3 DNA follows: TGTGCCAGCACCCATCCAGGGAGAAGCACTGAAGCTTTCTTT.

The sample holds a few counts of this clonotype. CDR3 nucleotides: TGTGCCAGCAGTTATACGGGGACAGGGGTTCTCTCTACCGGGGAGCTGTTTTTT. This gives the protein CASSYTGTGVLSTGELFF. The chain recombines TRBV6-2 or TRBV6-3 with TRBJ2-2; 10 nucleotides match TRBD1. The CDR3 contains 18 residues. Germline assignment: CDR1 MNHEY and CDR2 SVGEGT. The junction had 12 bases not matched to a gene; V was cut back by 3 bases and J by 5 bases.

This chain joins TRBV15 and TRBJ1-6; D call uncertain. From germline, CDR1 is LNHNV and CDR2 YYDKDF (reference sequence). V gave up 0 bases and J gave up 10 bases, with 13 bases separating them. This CDR3 region has 15 residues. This CDR3 is CATSRDVGEKSPLHF. The CDR3, as DNA: TGTGCCACCAGCAGAGATGTTGGAGAGAAGTCACCCCTCCACTTT.

There are a few counts of this clonotype. The V call is TRBV10-3, the J call TRBJ2-7; TRBD1 matches at 9 bases. Looked up from germline, CDR1 is ENHRY and CDR2 is SYGVKD. This CDR3 has 15 amino acids. V shed 6 bases and J 2 bases; nucleotides not matched to a gene: 8. In DNA form, the CDR3 reads TGTGCCATCAGACAACCGGGACAGGGTACCTACGAGCAGTACTTC. Protein product: CAIRQPGQGTYEQYF.

The rearrangement joins TRBV6-5 to TRBJ2-7; D may be TRBD1 (5 bases). V lost 3 bases, J lost 6 bases, and 15 bases lay in between. The CDR3 totals 14 residues. Germline values: CDR1 MNHEY, CDR2 SVGAGI. Here the CDR3 reads CASSYAQGLGEQYF. DNA for the CDR3: TGTGCCAGCAGTTATGCGCAGGGTTTAGGCGAGCAGTACTTC.

This clonotype appeared a few times. The J gene is TRBJ1-5, the V gene TRBV27, with 11 bases fitting TRBD1. Germline V gene data show CDR1 as MNHEY and CDR2 as SMNVEV (reference sequence). The CDR3 contains 15 residues. The V gene end was trimmed by 5 bases and the J gene end by 6 bases; junction bases not matched to a gene: 6. CDR3 nucleotide sequence: TGTGCCAGCAGTAGGGACAGGGGGTTTAGTCAGCCCCAGCATTTT. Residues: CASSRDRGFSQPQHF.

This chain joins TRBV29-1 and TRBJ2-7, with TRBD1 identical over 7 bases. This CDR3 contains 12 residues. V lost 7 bases to trimming and J lost 2 bases; unmatched junction nucleotides: 5. Germline assignment: CDR1 SQVTM and CDR2 ANQGSEA. The CDR3 is CSAGQATYEQYF. DNA for the CDR3: TGCAGCGCCGGACAGGCTACCTACGAGCAGTACTTC.

The J gene is TRBJ2-3, the V gene TRBV20-1, with 12 bases aligning to TRBD2. Trimming removed 5 bases from V and 2 bases from J; junction bases left unmatched: 5. The CDR3 consists of 15 residues. Per the germline V gene, CDR1 is DFQATT and CDR2 is SNEGSKA (reference sequence). CDR3 in DNA: TGCAGTGCTGGCCGACTAGCGGGAGCCACAGATACGCAGTATTTT. Its translation is CSAGRLAGATDTQYF.

This clonotype was seen repeatedly, ten times or more. The chain couples TRBV4-1 to TRBJ2-7; D is possibly TRBD2 (5 bases). The V and J ends lost 0 bases and 3 bases respectively, with 15 bases between them. This CDR3 spans 16 amino acids. Germline V gene lookup returns CDR1 MGHRA and CDR2 YSYEKL. CDR3 protein: CASSQDQLTSVYEQYF. In DNA form, the CDR3 reads TGCGCCAGCAGCCAAGATCAGCTCACTAGTGTCTACGAGCAGTACTTC.

The CDR3 sequence: CASSRRTSGREEQYF. CDR3 coding DNA: TGCGCCAGCAGCAGACGGACTAGCGGGAGAGAGGAGCAGTACTTC. The J gene is TRBJ2-7, the V gene TRBV5-1, with TRBD2 matching over 13 bases. The CDR3 runs 15 residues. The junction had 8 bases not matched to a gene; V was cut back by 4 bases and J by 7 bases. Germline CDR1 SGHRS, CDR2 YFSETQ.

This clonotype was observed a few times. The V gene is TRBV7-9, the J gene TRBJ2-7, with TRBD2 matching over 9 bases. The CDR3 is 16 amino acids. CDR1 and CDR2 from the germline V gene are SEHNR and FQNEAQ (reference sequence). V trimming: 0 bases; J trimming: 2 bases; junction bases outside the gene matches: 5. The CDR3 sequence: CASSLAPSGITYEQYF. CDR3 in DNA: TGTGCCAGCAGCTTAGCGCCTAGCGGGATAACCTACGAGCAGTACTTC.

The CDR3 bases are TGTGCCAGCAGTTCGGACAGGGATGGGAACGAGCAGTACTTC. Its protein product is CASSSDRDGNEQYF. The gene calls are TRBV12-3 or TRBV12-4 and TRBJ2-7; 8 bases agree with TRBD1. This CDR3 region has 14 residues. After removal of 4 bases from V and 5 bases from J, the junction contained 7 bases not matched to a gene.

V is TRBV11-2 and J is TRBJ2-7; 9 bases agree with TRBD1. The ends lost 2 bases at V and 6 bases at J; junction bases unmatched: 8. The CDR3 covers 15 residues. Germline-derived CDR1 and CDR2 are SGHAT and FQNNGV. The chain's CDR3 is CASSLTLRDRVEQYF. As DNA, the CDR3 is TGTGCCAGCAGCTTAACCCTCCGGGACAGGGTCGAGCAGTACTTC.

The chain recombines TRBV28 with TRBJ1-6; D is unresolved. The length of the CDR3 is 14 residues. Germline assignment: CDR1 MDHEN and CDR2 SYDVKM. Deletions cut 9 bases from V and 0 bases from J, with 9 bases between. CDR3 nucleotides: TGTGCCAGTTTAGGGAGCTCCTATAATTCACCCCTCCACTTT. It codes for CASLGSSYNSPLHF.

The chain combines TRBV10-3 with TRBJ1-3; no reliable D call. Germline V gives CDR1 ENHRY, CDR2 SYGVKD. V gave up 3 bases and J gave up 9 bases, with 9 bases separating them. The CDR3 covers 12 residues. DNA for the CDR3: TGTGCCATCAGTGATCCCCCGGGCACCATATATTTT. This sequence encodes CAISDPPGTIYF.

This clonotype turned up a few times. The chain carries TRBV24-1 and TRBJ2-2, with D unresolved. CDR3 length: 15 residues. Trimming removed 7 bases at V and 1 base at J, with 12 bases between. Germline V gives CDR1 KGHDR, CDR2 SFDVKD. This CDR3 reads CATSFGPKNTGELFF. DNA of the CDR3: TGTGCCACCAGCTTCGGCCCTAAGAACACCGGGGAGCTGTTTTTT.

The chain carries TRBV5-6 and TRBJ1-1; D unresolved. The V end lost 5 bases, the J end lost 8 bases, and 13 bases lay between the germline ends. CDR1 and CDR2 from the germline V gene are SGHDT and YYEEEE. The CDR3 covers 12 residues. CDR3 loop: CASSVFRKEAFF. CDR3 DNA: TGTGCCAGCAGTGTGTTTCGGAAAGAAGCTTTCTTT.